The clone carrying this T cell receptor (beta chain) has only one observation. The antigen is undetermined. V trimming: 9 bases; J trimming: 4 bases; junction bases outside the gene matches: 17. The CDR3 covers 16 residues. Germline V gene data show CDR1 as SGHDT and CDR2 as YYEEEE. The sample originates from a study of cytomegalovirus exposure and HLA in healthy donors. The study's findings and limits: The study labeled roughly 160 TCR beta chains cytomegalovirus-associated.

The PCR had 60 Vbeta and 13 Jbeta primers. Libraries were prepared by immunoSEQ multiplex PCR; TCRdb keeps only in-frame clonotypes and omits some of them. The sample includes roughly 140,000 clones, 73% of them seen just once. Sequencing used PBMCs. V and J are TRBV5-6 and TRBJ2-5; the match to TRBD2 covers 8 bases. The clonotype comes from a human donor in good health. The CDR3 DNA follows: TGTGCCACCCTCCCCTCCTCATTAGCGGGGATAGAGACCCAGTACTTC. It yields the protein CATLPSSLAGIETQYF.